Each of the 3 T cell receptor beta chains below was sequenced from the same sample in a study of OX40 agonist ivuxolimab in advanced cancers. Profiled with immunoSEQ multiplex PCR; TCRdb holds only in-frame clones, not every one. This sample yields more than 65,000 clones, of which roughly nine tenths are seen a single time; about 0.3% belongs to the top ten. This sample comprised CD4+ or CD8+ T cells sorted from blood, obtained in a trial of the OX40 agonist ivuxolimab. The origin of the receptors is an adult with an advanced solid tumor such as melanoma, head and neck, liver or kidney cancer.

The gene calls are TRBV7-3 and TRBJ2-1; TRBD2 aligns across 7 bases. Germline assignment: CDR1 SGHTA and CDR2 FQGTGA. With V trimmed by 2 bases and J by 4 bases, 5 bases remained unmatched. The CDR3 runs 15 residues. The DNA for the CDR3 is TGTGCCAGCAGCTTAGTGGCGGGAGTATACAATGAGCAGTTCTTC. It codes for CASSLVAGVYNEQFF.

The chain recombines TRBV5-1 with TRBJ1-1; TRBD1 matches 7 bases. This CDR3 contains 14 residues. The V segment lost 7 bases and the J segment 5 bases; nucleotides outside the gene matches: 11. Per the germline V gene, CDR1 is SGHRS and CDR2 is YFSETQ. Here the CDR3 reads CASSTKGGSTEAFF. The DNA for the CDR3 is TGCGCCAGCTCTACTAAAGGGGGCTCGACTGAAGCTTTCTTT.

V and J are TRBV25-1 and TRBJ1-6; 9 bases are shared with TRBD1. Germline CDR1 MGHDK, CDR2 SYGVNS. Losses at the gene ends were 2 bases for V and 4 bases for J; bases not matched to a gene: 0. The CDR3 consists of 15 residues. In DNA form, the CDR3 reads TGTGCCAGCAGTGAAGACAGGGGGTATAATTCACCCCTCCACTTT. It codes for CASSEDRGYNSPLHF.